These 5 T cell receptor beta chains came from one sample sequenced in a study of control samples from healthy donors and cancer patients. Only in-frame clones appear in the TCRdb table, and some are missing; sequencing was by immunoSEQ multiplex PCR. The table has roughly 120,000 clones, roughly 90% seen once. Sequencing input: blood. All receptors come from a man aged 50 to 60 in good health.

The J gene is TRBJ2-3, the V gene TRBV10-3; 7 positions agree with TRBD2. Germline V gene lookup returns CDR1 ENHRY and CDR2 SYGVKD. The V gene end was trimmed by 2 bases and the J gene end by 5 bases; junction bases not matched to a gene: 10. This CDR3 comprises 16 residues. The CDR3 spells CAISERLQAGVDTQYF. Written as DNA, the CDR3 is TGTGCCATCAGTGAGCGACTGCAGGCGGGAGTAGATACGCAGTATTTT.

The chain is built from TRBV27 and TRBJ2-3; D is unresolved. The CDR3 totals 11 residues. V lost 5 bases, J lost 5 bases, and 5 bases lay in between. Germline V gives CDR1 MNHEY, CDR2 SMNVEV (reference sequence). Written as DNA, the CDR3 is TGTGCCAGCAGTCCAGGAGATACGCAGTATTTT. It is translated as CASSPGDTQYF.

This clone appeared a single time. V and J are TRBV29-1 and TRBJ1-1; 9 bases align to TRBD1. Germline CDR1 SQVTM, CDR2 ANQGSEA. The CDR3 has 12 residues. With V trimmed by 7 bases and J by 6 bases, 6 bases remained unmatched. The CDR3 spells CSAQGAGAEAFF. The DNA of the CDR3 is TGCAGCGCACAGGGGGCCGGCGCTGAAGCTTTCTTT.

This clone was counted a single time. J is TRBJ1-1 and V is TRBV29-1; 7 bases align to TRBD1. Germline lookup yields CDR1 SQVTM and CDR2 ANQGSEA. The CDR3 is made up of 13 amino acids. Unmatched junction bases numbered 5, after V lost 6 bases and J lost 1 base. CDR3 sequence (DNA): TGCAGCGTGACGGACAGGACGAACACTGAAGCTTTCTTT. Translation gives CSVTDRTNTEAFF.

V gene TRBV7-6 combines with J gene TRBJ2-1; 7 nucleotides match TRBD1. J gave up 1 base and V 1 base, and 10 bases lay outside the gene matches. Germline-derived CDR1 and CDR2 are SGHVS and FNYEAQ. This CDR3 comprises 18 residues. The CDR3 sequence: CASSLVSGTALSYNEQFF. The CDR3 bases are TGTGCCAGCAGCTTAGTCTCCGGGACAGCCCTTTCCTACAATGAGCAGTTCTTC. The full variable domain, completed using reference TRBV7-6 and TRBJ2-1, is GAGVSQSPRYKVTKRGQDVALRCDPISGHVSLYWYRQALGQGPEFLTYFNYEAQQDKSGLPNDRFSAERPEGSISTLTIQRTEQRDSAMYRCASSLVSGTALSYNEQFFGPGTRLTVL.